Shown below are 28 T cell receptor beta chains from a single sample sequenced in a study of identical twins. TCRdb reprocessed the 5' RACE reads with MiXCR, giving one entry per CDR3 protein. This sample carries around 1.7 million distinct CDR3 sequences, about 30% of them seen once, and the ten largest clones take more than 0.25%. Specimen: cord blood. These receptors came from a newborn girl in good health.

The genes are TRBV7-2 and TRBJ2-1, with 8 bases matching TRBD2. CDR3 length equals 14 residues. Germline CDR1 SGHTA, CDR2 FQGNSA. J lost 9 bases, V lost 5 bases, and 9 bases had no gene match. The CDR3 DNA follows: TGTGCCAGCAGCCTCGGGGGGGCCACTCTTGAGCAGTTCTTC. Its translation: CASSLGGATLEQFF.

J is TRBJ1-1 and V is TRBV5-1, with a weak D call TRBD1 (5 bases). CDR1 is SGHRS and CDR2 is YFSETQ in the germline V gene. The V end was cut by 3 bases, the J end by 4 bases, with 10 bases between. The CDR3 totals 13 residues. The CDR3 protein is CASSSPGLTEAFF. The CDR3 DNA sequence: TGCGCCAGCAGCTCCCCGGGACTCACTGAAGCTTTCTTT.

The chain joins TRBV5-5 to TRBJ2-5, with D hard to call. The CDR3 runs 14 residues. V lost 4 bases, J lost 7 bases, and 17 bases lay in between. Germline V lookup: CDR1 SGHKS, CDR2 YYEKEE (reference sequence). The CDR3 DNA reads TGTGCCAGCAGCGTCCAGTATTCCTTGGGGACCCAGTACTTC. Its protein is CASSVQYSLGTQYF.

This sequence joins TRBV12-3 or TRBV12-4 and TRBJ1-1; D might be TRBD1 (5 bases). The ends were cut back, 3 bases at V and 0 bases at J, with 11 bases in the middle. There are 15 residues in the CDR3. Here the CDR3 reads CASSFRAGLNTEAFF. CDR3 in DNA: TGTGCCAGCAGTTTTAGGGCGGGACTGAACACTGAAGCTTTCTTT.

Regarding this clonotype: This may arise from a read error, as a much more abundant clone is one base away. V gene TRBV29-1 combines with J gene TRBJ2-3; 7 bases align to TRBD1. This CDR3 comprises 14 residues. From germline, CDR1 is SQVTM and CDR2 ANQGSEA. DNA of the CDR3: TGCAGCGTTGGATTCCGGGACAGCACAAATACGCAGTATTTT. Its protein is CSVGFRDSTNTQYF.

J is TRBJ1-2 and V is TRBV5-6; no definite D call. CDR1 and CDR2 (germline): SGHDT, YYEEEE. CDR3 length: 14 amino acids. V lost 1 base to trimming and J lost 4 bases, with 11 bases between them. In nucleotides, the CDR3 is TGTGCCAGCAGCTTGTACCAGGAAGGCTATGGCTACACCTTC. Translated, it gives CASSLYQEGYGYTF.

With respect to this clonotype: One end of the junction does not line up with germline, which may come from a read error. This rearrangement joins TRBV7-2 to TRBJ2-3; 11 nucleotides match TRBD2. CDR3 length: 17 residues. Looked up from germline, CDR1 is SGHTA and CDR2 is FQGNSA. The CDR3 loop is CACSLEASGRSWDTQYF. DNA of the CDR3: TGTGCCTGCAGCTTAGAAGCTAGCGGGAGGTCCTGGGATACGCAGTATTTT.

This clonotype turned up a few times. The chain employs TRBV4-1 and TRBJ2-1; 15 bases map to TRBD2. The ends lost 2 bases at V and 7 bases at J; junction bases unmatched: 6. The CDR3 covers 17 residues. Germline lookup yields CDR1 MGHRA and CDR2 YSYEKL. The CDR3 DNA follows: TGCGCCAGCAGCCAACTACCGGGACTAGCGGGGGGTAATGAGCAGTTCTTC. Protein: CASSQLPGLAGGNEQFF.

This rearrangement joins TRBV6-2 or TRBV6-3 to TRBJ1-1; a weak D match, TRBD1 (5 bases). Germline V CDR1 and CDR2: MNHEY, SVGEGT. Trimming cost V 0 bases and J 11 bases, with 10 bases left between them. This CDR3 spans 12 amino acids. Here the CDR3 DNA reads TGTGCCAGCAGTTACTCGTCACAGGCCGCTTTCTTT. This encodes CASSYSSQAAFF.

Concerning this clonotype itself: It is likely a read error, because the conserved phenylalanine at the end of the CDR3 is missing. J is TRBJ2-7 and V is TRBV14; D is possibly TRBD1 (6 bases). Between the trimmed V and J ends, which lost 9 bases and 1 base, there was a span of 10 bases. CDR1 and CDR2 from the germline V gene are SGHDN and FVKESK. The CDR3 contains 12 residues. CDR3 residues: CASGQSSYEQYY. As DNA, the CDR3 is TGTGCCAGTGGACAGTCTTCCTACGAGCAGTACTAC.

The chain joins TRBV7-2 to TRBJ2-7, with 9 bases lining up with TRBD2. Germline V lookup: CDR1 SGHTA, CDR2 FQGNSA. V shed 4 bases and J 2 bases; nucleotides not matched to a gene: 6. This CDR3 comprises 15 residues. CDR3 in amino acids: CASSSAGTSTYEQYF. Written as DNA, the CDR3 is TGTGCCAGCAGCTCAGCCGGGACTAGCACCTACGAGCAGTACTTC.

The chain combines TRBV28 with TRBJ2-5; D could derive from TRBD1 or TRBD2 (6 bases each). Between the trimmed V and J ends, which lost 8 bases and 11 bases, there was a span of 24 bases. Germline CDR1 MDHEN, CDR2 SYDVKM. The CDR3 has 14 amino acids. CDR3 DNA sequence: TGTGCCAGCGGAGTTGGGGGGCCCTACAATGAGCAGTACTTC. It encodes CASGVGGPYNEQYF. The full variable domain, rest sourced from reference TRBV28 and TRBJ2-5, is DVKVTQSSRYLVKRTGEKVFLECVQDMDHENMFWYRQDPGLGLRLIYFSYDVKMKEKGDIPEGYSVSREKKERFSLILESASTNQTSMYLCASGVGGPYNEQYFGPGTRLLVL.

J is TRBJ2-1 and V is TRBV3-1, with TRBD2 matching 12 bases. From germline, CDR1 is LGHDT and CDR2 YNNKEL (reference sequence). This CDR3 has 18 residues. Trimming cost V 1 base and J 2 bases; bases outside gene matches: 6. CDR3 DNA: TGTGCCAGCAGCCAAGGGCTAGCGGGAGGGAAGCCCTACAATGAGCAGTTCTTC. The encoded protein is CASSQGLAGGKPYNEQFF.

This clonotype was observed a handful of times. The CDR3 is CASSLVPSMNNEQFF. CDR3 coding DNA: TGTGCCAGCAGCTTAGTCCCCAGTATGAACAATGAGCAGTTCTTC. The rearrangement uses TRBV7-9 and TRBJ2-1; D is uncertain. The V end was cut by 1 base, the J end by 5 bases, with 12 bases between. Germline V CDR1 and CDR2: SEHNR, FQNEAQ (reference sequence). The CDR3 runs 15 residues.

This clonotype turned up a few times. V gene TRBV28 combines with J gene TRBJ2-1; 8 bases map to TRBD1. V shed 7 bases, J shed 2 bases, and the junction held 4 bases outside the gene matches. CDR3 length: 14 amino acids. Germline CDR1 is MDHEN and CDR2 is SYDVKM. CDR3 bases: TGTGCCAGCAACCGGGACAGGCCCTACAATGAGCAGTTCTTC. It translates to CASNRDRPYNEQFF.

In nucleotides, the CDR3 is TGTGCCAGCACCTTAACAGGGAATTCACCCCTCCACTTT. The encoded protein is CASTLTGNSPLHF. This chain uses TRBV12-3 or TRBV12-4 with TRBJ1-6, with D perhaps matching TRBD1 (6 bases). V was pared by 7 bases and J by 7 bases, with 11 bases between. There are 13 residues in the CDR3.

This clonotype was seen repeatedly, ten times or more. V is TRBV10-3 and J is TRBJ2-3; D remains ambiguous. Germline lookup yields CDR1 ENHRY and CDR2 SYGVKD. V lost 0 bases and J 6 bases, leaving 10 bases between the germline ends. The CDR3 is 14 residues long. This CDR3 reads CAISESRASDTQYF. The CDR3 region has the DNA TGTGCCATCAGTGAGTCTAGGGCGTCCGATACGCAGTATTTT.

This clonotype was seen a handful of times. This sequence joins TRBV7-9 and TRBJ1-2; D is perhaps TRBD1 (5 bases). This CDR3 is built from 14 residues. From germline, CDR1 is SEHNR and CDR2 FQNEAQ (reference sequence). Trimming pared 6 bases from V and 4 bases from J, leaving 15 bases between. In DNA, the CDR3 is TGTGCCAGCAGTTCTAATCAGGGTGGCTATGGCTACACCTTC. Its translation: CASSSNQGGYGYTF. Complete variable domain (other parts from reference TRBV7-9 and TRBJ1-2): DTGVSQNPRHKITKRGQNVTFRCDPISEHNRLYWYRQTLGQGPEFLTYFQNEAQLEKSRLLSDRFSAERPKGSFSTLEIQRTEQGDSAMYLCASSSNQGGYGYTFGSGTRLTVV.

This clonotype was found once. The gene calls are TRBV2 and TRBJ2-5; TRBD2 agrees at 7 bases. The DNA end favors TRBJ2-7, so the J call may be wrong. Germline loops: CDR1 SNHLY, CDR2 FYNNEI. The CDR3 is 14 residues long. The CDR3 region is CASRVLGLPYEQYF. The CDR3 nucleotides read TGTGCCAGCAGAGTACTGGGACTACCCTACGAGCAGTACTTC.

This clonotype showed up just a few times. This chain links TRBV18 with TRBJ2-1; 11 bases fit TRBD2. This CDR3 has 15 amino acids. V was pared by 4 bases and J by 8 bases, with 7 bases of the junction left unmatched. The V gene's germline CDR1 is KGHSH and CDR2 LQKENI. Here the CDR3 reads CASSLMTSGIDEQFF. As DNA, the CDR3 is TGTGCCAGCTCACTCATGACTAGCGGGATCGATGAGCAGTTCTTC.

This clonotype has more than one count but fewer than ten. The chain has TRBV28 and TRBJ2-7, with TRBD1 identical over 7 bases. The CDR3 length is 12 residues. Germline-derived CDR1 and CDR2 are MDHEN and SYDVKM. Trimming removed 9 bases from V and 3 bases from J; junction bases left unmatched: 5. CDR3 in amino acids: CARRQGNYEQYF. The DNA for the CDR3 is TGTGCCAGGAGACAGGGCAACTACGAGCAGTACTTC. Together with reference TRBV28 and TRBJ2-7, the CDR3 gives the full variable domain: DVKVTQSSRYLVKRTGEKVFLECVQDMDHENMFWYRQDPGLGLRLIYFSYDVKMKEKGDIPEGYSVSREKKERFSLILESASTNQTSMYLCARRQGNYEQYFGPGTRLTVT.

The CDR3 reads CATSEPPSSTDTQYF. As DNA, the CDR3 is TGTGCCACCAGTGAGCCTCCTTCTAGCACAGATACGCAGTATTTT. The rearrangement links TRBV24-1 to TRBJ2-3; the D is unclear. The CDR3 runs to 15 residues. The V and J ends lost 4 bases and 0 bases respectively, with 10 bases between them. Per the germline V gene, CDR1 is KGHDR and CDR2 is SFDVKD.

The J gene is TRBJ1-5, the V gene TRBV6-5; D remains ambiguous. The CDR3 contains 15 residues. Trimming removed 7 bases at V and 0 bases at J, with 13 bases between. CDR1 is MNHEY and CDR2 is SVGAGI in the germline V gene. CDR3 in DNA: TGTGCCAGCAACCCTAGGCGGTATAGCAATCAGCCCCAGCATTTT. Translating it yields CASNPRRYSNQPQHF.

The chain combines TRBV7-9 with TRBJ1-1, with D unresolved. Germline V gene lookup returns CDR1 SEHNR and CDR2 FQNEAQ (reference sequence). This CDR3 has 15 residues. With 3 bases removed from V and 1 base from J, the gap between germline ends came to 12 bases. Here the CDR3 reads CASSFRPGGNTEAFF. Here the CDR3 DNA reads TGTGCCAGCAGCTTCCGACCAGGAGGGAACACTGAAGCTTTCTTT.

This clonotype showed up just a few times. The chain has TRBV10-3 and TRBJ2-7; no firm D call. There are 12 residues in the CDR3. V shed 9 bases and J shed 2 bases, with 11 bases lying between them. Germline values: CDR1 ENHRY, CDR2 SYGVKD. CDR3 nucleotide sequence: TGTGCCATTTCCACTACCCCCTACGAGCAGTACTTC. Translated: CAISTTPYEQYF.

This clonotype appeared a few times. V is TRBV7-2 and J is TRBJ1-4, with 7 bases matching TRBD1. The CDR3 is made up of 14 amino acids. Trimming at V came to 2 bases and at J to 8 bases, leaving 5 bases not matched to a gene. The germline CDR1 and CDR2 sequences are SGHTA and FQGNSA. For the CDR3, the DNA is TGTGCCAGCAGCTTATTCGGGACAGCAGAAAAACTGTTTTTT. It encodes CASSLFGTAEKLFF.

The chain carries TRBV10-3 and TRBJ2-7; 11 bases line up with TRBD2. The CDR3 covers 17 residues. Germline loops: CDR1 ENHRY, CDR2 SYGVKD. V was clipped by 6 bases and J by 0 bases; unmatched bases: 10. This CDR3 reads CAIRTGLAGLNSYEQYF. The CDR3 nucleotides are TGTGCCATCAGGACCGGACTAGCGGGCCTAAACTCCTACGAGCAGTACTTC.

The chain joins TRBV29-1 to TRBJ2-7; no clear D gene. Deletions cut 2 bases from V and 7 bases from J, with 15 bases between. The CDR3 is 13 residues long. Germline CDR1 reads SQVTM; CDR2 reads ANQGSEA. The DNA of the CDR3 is TGCAGCGTTGAACACCAGGCCTTCAATGAGCAGTACTTC. Protein sequence: CSVEHQAFNEQYF.